The sequence of this T cell receptor (beta chain) was determined in a study of CD8 T cells in Susac syndrome (dated by TCRdb to between 2017 and 2020). In terms of the full investigation: Among the sequenced Susac syndrome patients, six had clinically active disease and roughly 8 were in clinical remission. At blood withdrawal, Susac syndrome patients were either therapy-naive, taking corticosteroids (in some cases with IVIg as well), or taking IVIg alone. Whether CD8+ T cell activation and differentiation in Susac syndrome was antigen driven was tested using repertoire sequencing. CD8+ T cell repertoire clonality was compared between some 12 healthy donors, approximately 14 Susac syndrome patients and approximately 15 multiple sclerosis patients.

A remark on this clonotype: Its antigen is not yet known. Per-nucleotide qualities are absent, and no much larger clonotype sits a single base away.

Overall study results and their limits: Looking at Susac-specific public clones, the researchers identified over 15 in the total CD8+ repertoire and about 5 in the CD8+ TEMRA repertoire. CD8+ repertoires in Susac syndrome showed clonal expansion, which was highest in CD8+ TEMRA cells and was greater in clinically active patients than in remitting patients. The number of individuals in the TCR sequencing and HLA analysis was recognized as being relatively small.

Peripheral blood CD8+ and CD4+ T cells from healthy donors, Susac syndrome patients and multiple sclerosis patients were profiled by high-throughput TCR beta sequencing. Recently defined diagnostic criteria for definite or probable disease were met by the Susac syndrome patients. CD8+ TEMRA cells were enriched by FACS, while bulk CD8+ and CD4+ T cells were purified by magnetic negative isolation. Blood was drawn into EDTA tubes, processed within 24 hours, and PBMCs were isolated by density gradient centrifugation. PBMCs intended for TCR sequencing were frozen in liquid nitrogen and were later thawed in a 37 degrees C water bath. The sorted or isolated CD4+, CD8+ and CD8+ TEMRA cells reached a purity of at least 90%. From its cysteine to its phenylalanine, the CDR3 spans 15 amino acids. Left in the record is the CDR3 DNA by itself, 45 bases read in frame from the first base. V lost 6 bases and J lost 3 bases, and the count of bases not matched to a germline gene is 13. The CDR1 and CDR2 encoded by the germline V gene (reference sequence) are DFQATT and SNEGSKA.

RNA was extracted with the RNeasy kit and 0.5 to 1 ug was reverse transcribed using random hexamers. The immunoSEQ multiplex PCR assay, covering 54 Vbeta and 13 Jbeta segments, was used to amplify TCR beta CDR3 regions. Bias from PCR amplification was corrected by using a synthetic template baseline for primer optimization and for computational correction. As for the authors' bioinformatics: Only productive sequences were kept, with reads annotated to V, D and J genes according to IMGT and analyzed in immunoSEQ Analyzer. Clonality was computed as one minus Shannon entropy normalized by log2 of the number of productive unique sequences. For each patient and control, public and private clones were evaluated within the 100 most prevalent clones. Clones were defined as Susac-specific if absent from the healthy and MS cohorts, from 1052 published viral clones and from other ImmuneACCESS disease sequences. TCRdb applied fastp at Q25 and MiXCR to the public reads, then kept only in-frame beta chains. Every distinct CDR3 protein forms one entry, paired with its most common genes and DNA. The V and J calls shown here were made by TCRdb, not taken from the authors' results. Across this sample there are 80,000 to 90,000 distinct CDR3 sequences, with around 95% seen only once. The ten largest account for approximately 0.49% of the sample.

This receptor was identified in a human donor with Susac syndrome. The sequencing input was CD8+ T cells from PBMCs. The V and J segments used are TRBV20-1 and TRBJ2-7; 8 nucleotides in the junction match TRBD1. The nucleotide sequence is TGCAGTGCCATGACCCCGGGACAGGTGTTCTACGAGCAGTACTTC. Translated, this is CSAMTPGQVFYEQYF.